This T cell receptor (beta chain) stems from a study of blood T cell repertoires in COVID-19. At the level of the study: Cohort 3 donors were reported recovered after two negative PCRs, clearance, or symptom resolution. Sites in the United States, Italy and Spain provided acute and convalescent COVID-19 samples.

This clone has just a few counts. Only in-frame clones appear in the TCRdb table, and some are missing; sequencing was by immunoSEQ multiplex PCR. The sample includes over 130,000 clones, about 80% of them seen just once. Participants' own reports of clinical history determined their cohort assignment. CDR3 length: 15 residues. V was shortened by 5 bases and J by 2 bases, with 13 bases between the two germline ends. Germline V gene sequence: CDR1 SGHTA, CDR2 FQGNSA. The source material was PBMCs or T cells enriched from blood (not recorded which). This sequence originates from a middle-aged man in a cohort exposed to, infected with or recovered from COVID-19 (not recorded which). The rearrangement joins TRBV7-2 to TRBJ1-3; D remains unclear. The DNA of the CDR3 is TGTGCCAGCAGCGCCGGACCTAGCCCTGGAAACACCATATATTTT. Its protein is CASSAGPSPGNTIYF.